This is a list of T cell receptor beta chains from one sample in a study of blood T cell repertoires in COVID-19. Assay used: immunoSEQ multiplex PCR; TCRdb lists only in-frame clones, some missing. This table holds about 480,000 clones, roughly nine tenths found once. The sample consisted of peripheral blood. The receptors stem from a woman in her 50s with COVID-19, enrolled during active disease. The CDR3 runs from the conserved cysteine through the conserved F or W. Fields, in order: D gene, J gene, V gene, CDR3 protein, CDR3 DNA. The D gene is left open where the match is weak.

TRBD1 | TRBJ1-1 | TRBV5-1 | CASSLGTVTTEAFF | TGCGCCAGCAGCTTAGGGACAGTTACTACTGAAGCTTTCTTT
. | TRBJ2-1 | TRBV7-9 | CASSSGGSSYNEQFF | TGTGCCAGCAGTAGTGGGGGGAGCTCCTACAATGAGCAGTTCTTC
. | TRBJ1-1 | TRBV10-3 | CAITGTSNTEAFF | TGTGCCATCACCGGTACTTCGAACACTGAAGCTTTCTTT
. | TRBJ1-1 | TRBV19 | CASSIGGGPRNTEAFF | TGTGCCAGTAGTATAGGGGGGGGACCCAGGAACACTGAAGCTTTCTTT
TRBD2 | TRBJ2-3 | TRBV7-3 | CASSPLGLAGGISDTQYF | TGTGCCAGCAGCCCGCTGGGACTAGCGGGGGGTATATCAGATACGCAGTATTTT
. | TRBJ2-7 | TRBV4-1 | CASSRSEGRTYEQYF | TGCGCCAGCAGCCGCTCGGAGGGGCGGACCTACGAGCAGTACTTC
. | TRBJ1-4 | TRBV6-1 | CASSTPEGGMEKLFF | TGTGCCAGCAGCACCCCTGAGGGGGGGATGGAGAAACTGTTTTTT
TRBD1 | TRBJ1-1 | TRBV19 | CASGDRGVTEAFF | TGTGCCAGTGGGGACAGGGGGGTCACTGAAGCTTTCTTT
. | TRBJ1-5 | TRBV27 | CASSRRGGHQPQHF | TGTGCCAGCAGCCGCCGGGGAGGGCATCAGCCCCAGCATTTT
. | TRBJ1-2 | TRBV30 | CAWKYSGYGYTF | TGTGCCTGGAAATACAGCGGATATGGCTACACCTTC
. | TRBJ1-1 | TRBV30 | CAWNLAGEAFF | TGTGCCTGGAACCTTGCGGGTGAAGCTTTCTTT
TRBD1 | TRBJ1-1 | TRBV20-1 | CSARGTGDAFF | TGCAGTGCTAGAGGGACAGGGGACGCTTTCTTT